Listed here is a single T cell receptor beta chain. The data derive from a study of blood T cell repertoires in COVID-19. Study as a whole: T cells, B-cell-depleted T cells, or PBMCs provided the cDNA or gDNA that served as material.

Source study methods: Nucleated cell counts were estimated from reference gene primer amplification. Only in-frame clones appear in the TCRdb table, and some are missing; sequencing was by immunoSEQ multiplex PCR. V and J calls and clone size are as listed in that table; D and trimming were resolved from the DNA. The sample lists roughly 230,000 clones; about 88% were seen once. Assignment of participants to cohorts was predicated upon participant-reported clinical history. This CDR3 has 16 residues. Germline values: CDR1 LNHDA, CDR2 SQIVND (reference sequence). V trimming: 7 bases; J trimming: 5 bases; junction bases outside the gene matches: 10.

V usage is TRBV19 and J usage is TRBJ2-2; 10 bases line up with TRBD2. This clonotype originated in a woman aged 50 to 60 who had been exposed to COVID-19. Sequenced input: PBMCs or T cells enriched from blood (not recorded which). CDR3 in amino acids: CASMVSGAGGTGELFF. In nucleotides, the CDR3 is TGTGCCAGTATGGTATCAGGAGCGGGGGGGACCGGGGAGCTGTTTTTT. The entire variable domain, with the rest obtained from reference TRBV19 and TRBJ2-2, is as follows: DGGITQSPKYLFRKEGQNVTLSCEQNLNHDAMYWYRQDPGQGLRLIYYSQIVNDFQKGDIAEGYSVSREKKESFPLTVTSAQKNPTAFYLCASMVSGAGGTGELFFGEGSRLTVL.